This TCR beta chain was profiled in a study of molecular identifiers for immune sequencing clone quantification. Broader study findings: Shared barcodes on identical TCR molecules could underestimate the sizes of highly expanded clones.

As for this clonotype: Its antigen is undetermined.

Germline V gives CDR1 LNHDA, CDR2 SQIVND (reference sequence). The CDR3 contains 15 residues. Trimming cost V 7 bases and J 5 bases, with 17 bases left between them. Methods described previously, with TCR primers listed, were used for bulk TCR libraries. TCRdb recomputed calls from the PCR reads with MiXCR, one row per CDR3 protein. Of approximately 550,000 distinct CDR3 sequences in the sample, about a fifth were seen once. Specimen: naive CD8+ T cells from blood, with Jurkat cell RNA spiked in. The subset: FACS-sorted CD8+CD4-CCR7+CD45RA+ naive T cells. This sequence joins TRBV19 and TRBJ2-2; maybe TRBD2 (6 bases). The sequence derives from a human donor in good health. Some libraries in this study had Jurkat cell RNA spiked in. This chain's CDR3 is CASTPETRGTGELFF. In nucleotides, the CDR3 is TGTGCCAGTACCCCTGAGACTAGAGGAACCGGGGAGCTGTTTTTT.